This entry lists 15 T cell receptor beta chains sequenced from one sample in a study of blood T cell repertoires in COVID-19. TCRdb's copy holds only in-frame clones and misses some; the assay was immunoSEQ multiplex PCR. The repertoire holds 50,000 or so clones, with 87% as singletons. Sequenced sample: peripheral blood. The receptor source for this set is a man aged 50-60 years with active COVID-19.

This clone appeared many times. The chain is built from TRBV5-1 and TRBJ2-7, with TRBD2 matching over 9 bases. CDR1 and CDR2 (germline): SGHRS, YFSETQ. This CDR3 is 14 amino acids long. V was clipped by 4 bases and J by 5 bases; unmatched bases: 7. The CDR3 region has the DNA TGCGCCAGCAGCCGGACTAGCGAGTTCCACGAGCAGTACTTC. As protein: CASSRTSEFHEQYF. The full variable domain, its missing parts supplied by reference TRBV5-1 and TRBJ2-7, is KAGVTQTPRYLIKTRGQQVTLSCSPISGHRSVSWYQQTPGQGLQFLFEYFSETQRNKGNFPGRFSGRQFSNSRSEMNVSTLELGDSALYLCASSRTSEFHEQYFGPGTRLTVT.

The V call is TRBV5-1, the J call TRBJ1-1; possibly TRBD1 for D (6 bases). Trimming took 4 bases from V and 1 from J, leaving 17 bases between them. Germline V gives CDR1 SGHRS, CDR2 YFSETQ. The CDR3 spans 16 residues. CDR3 sequence: CASSPDPTGTNTEAFF. The DNA for the CDR3 is TGCGCCAGCAGCCCGGACCCAACAGGGACGAACACTGAAGCTTTCTTT.

The genes are TRBV12-3 or TRBV12-4 and TRBJ1-1, with D hard to call. The V and J ends lost 9 bases and 4 bases respectively, with 12 bases between them. This CDR3 region has 12 residues. The DNA of the CDR3 is TGTGCCAGAAAGAGGCTGGGCACTGAAGCTTTCTTT. Translation gives CARKRLGTEAFF.

The chain couples TRBV6-2 or TRBV6-3 to TRBJ2-5; 7 bases are shared with TRBD1. In germline, CDR1 is MNHEY, CDR2 SVGEGT. This CDR3 is built from 15 residues. After removal of 5 bases from V and 3 bases from J, the junction contained 9 bases not matched to a gene. CDR3 protein: CASSARDRNKETQYF. The CDR3 nucleotides read TGTGCCAGCAGTGCCCGGGACAGAAACAAAGAGACCCAGTACTTC.

The count of this clone is one. This chain connects TRBV4-2 to TRBJ2-2, with D maybe TRBD1 (6 bases). Germline assignment: CDR1 LGHNA and CDR2 YNFKEQ. With 0 bases removed from V and 5 bases from J, the gap between germline ends came to 13 bases. The CDR3 spans 16 residues. CDR3 residues: CASSQDVLQGTGELFF. Here the CDR3 DNA reads TGTGCCAGCAGCCAAGATGTTTTACAGGGTACCGGGGAGCTGTTTTTT.

The DNA of the CDR3 is TGTGCCAGCAGCCCCCCGGGTAGCGGTCCCTACGAGCAGTACTTC. Translated: CASSPPGSGPYEQYF. This rearrangement joins TRBV7-8 to TRBJ2-7; possible D gene TRBD2, 6 bases. The CDR3 runs 15 residues. The V end was cut by 5 bases, the J end by 2 bases, with 16 bases between. Germline-derived CDR1 and CDR2 are SGHVS and FQNEAQ.

This clone was observed a few times. J is TRBJ2-7 and V is TRBV27, with 8 bases that match TRBD1. The CDR3 is 14 amino acids. Germline CDR1 is MNHEY and CDR2 is SMNVEV (reference sequence). V was pared by 8 bases and J by 4 bases, with 10 bases of the junction left unmatched. The chain's CDR3 is CASSRAGTGYEQYF. For the CDR3, the DNA is TGTGCCAGCTCCCGAGCCGGGACAGGTTACGAGCAGTACTTC.

The rearrangement uses TRBV7-8 and TRBJ2-3; 10 nucleotides line up with TRBD2. V lost 2 bases to trimming and J lost 1 base; unmatched junction nucleotides: 3. The CDR3 covers 16 residues. Germline assignment: CDR1 SGHVS and CDR2 FQNEAQ. The CDR3, as DNA: TGTGCCAGCAGCTTATGGCTAGCGGGGGGCACAGATACGCAGTATTTT. It codes for CASSLWLAGGTDTQYF.

The CDR3 loop is CASGRTGVSGNTIYF. Here the CDR3 DNA reads TGCGCCAGCGGTAGGACAGGGGTTTCTGGAAACACCATATATTTT. The J gene is TRBJ1-3, the V gene TRBV10-2, with 9 bases identical to TRBD1. Losses at the gene ends were 8 bases for V and 1 base for J; bases not matched to a gene: 6. The CDR3 is 15 amino acids. The V gene's germline CDR1 is WSHSY and CDR2 SAAADI.

This clone occurred once. In DNA, the CDR3 is TGCGCCAGCAGCCAAGAAGGGAGCGCCGGGGAGCTGTTTTTT. Its protein is CASSQEGSAGELFF. The chain is built from TRBV4-1 and TRBJ2-2; possible D gene TRBD2, 5 bases. This CDR3 comprises 14 residues. The germline V gene has CDR1 MGHRA and CDR2 YSYEKL. V was clipped by 0 bases and J by 6 bases, with 8 bases between them.

V and J are TRBV5-6 and TRBJ1-5; no firm D call. Germline V gene sequence: CDR1 SGHDT, CDR2 YYEEEE. The CDR3 has 14 residues. V gave up 4 bases and J gave up 2 bases, with 10 bases separating them. For the CDR3, the DNA is TGTGCCAGCAGCCGATTCGGGGGCAATCAGCCCCAGCATTTT. Encoded protein: CASSRFGGNQPQHF.

This rearrangement joins TRBV5-1 to TRBJ2-3; D gene uncertain. CDR1 is SGHRS, CDR2 YFSETQ, per germline. The V end was cut by 1 base, the J end by 5 bases, with 14 bases between. This CDR3 contains 15 residues. The CDR3 DNA sequence: TGCGCCAGCAGCTTGATCAGAGGCAATGAAGATACGCAGTATTTT. It yields the protein CASSLIRGNEDTQYF.

The chain carries TRBV5-6 and TRBJ2-3, with 9 bases matching TRBD2. The CDR3 spans 14 residues. Germline values: CDR1 SGHDT, CDR2 YYEEEE. Unmatched junction bases numbered 5, after V lost 3 bases and J lost 6 bases. The DNA of the CDR3 is TGTGCCAGCAGCTATAGCGGGAGTGTTGATACGCAGTATTTT. This encodes CASSYSGSVDTQYF.

In its sample, this clone was seen once. The J gene is TRBJ1-1, the V gene TRBV7-9; TRBD1 matches 11 bases. The germline gives CDR1 SEHNR, CDR2 FQNEAQ (reference sequence). With V trimmed by 8 bases and J by 5 bases, 4 bases remained unmatched. CDR3 size: 13 residues. For the CDR3, the DNA is TGTGCCAGCGGACAGGGGGCGGCTACTGAAGCTTTCTTT. The encoded protein is CASGQGAATEAFF. Based on the CDR3 plus reference TRBV7-9 and TRBJ1-1, the full variable domain is DTGVSQNPRHKITKRGQNVTFRCDPISEHNRLYWYRQTLGQGPEFLTYFQNEAQLEKSRLLSDRFSAERPKGSFSTLEIQRTEQGDSAMYLCASGQGAATEAFFGQGTRLTVV.

This clone occurred once. The chain carries TRBV7-9 and TRBJ2-5, with D perhaps TRBD1 (7 bases). Germline values: CDR1 SEHNR, CDR2 FQNEAQ (reference sequence). V shed 6 bases and J shed 2 bases, with 19 bases lying between them. The CDR3 runs to 16 residues. In DNA form, the CDR3 reads TGTGCCAGCAGGCGGGACAGTAAACGGATTCAAGAGACCCAGTACTTC. Amino acid sequence: CASRRDSKRIQETQYF.